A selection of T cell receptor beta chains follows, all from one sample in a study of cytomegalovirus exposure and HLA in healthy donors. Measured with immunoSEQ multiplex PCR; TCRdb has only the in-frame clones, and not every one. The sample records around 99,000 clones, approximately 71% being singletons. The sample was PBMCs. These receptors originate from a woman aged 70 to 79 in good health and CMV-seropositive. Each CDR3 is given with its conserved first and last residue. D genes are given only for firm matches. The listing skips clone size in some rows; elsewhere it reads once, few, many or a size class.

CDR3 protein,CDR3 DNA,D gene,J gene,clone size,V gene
CASSTAGTSTYEQYF,TGTGCCAGCAGCACAGCCGGGACTTCTACCTACGAGCAGTACTTC,.,TRBJ2-7,.,TRBV5-4
CASSLQGAIYNSPLHF,TGTGCCAGCAGCTTACAGGGGGCAATCTATAATTCACCCCTCCACTTT,TRBD1,TRBJ1-6,few,TRBV7-9
CAISEVGGYGYTF,TGTGCCATCAGTGAGGTAGGGGGCTATGGCTACACCTTC,.,TRBJ1-2,.,TRBV10-3
CASSLGQPYNEQFF,TGTGCCAGCAGCTTGGGACAGCCCTACAATGAGCAGTTCTTC,.,TRBJ2-1,.,TRBV5-5
CASSSGQGDTDTQYF,TGTGCCAGCAGCTCGGGACAGGGGGACACAGATACGCAGTATTTT,TRBD1,TRBJ2-3,.,TRBV7-3
CASSGAGGGQPQHF,TGTGCCAGCTCAGGGGCTGGGGGAGGTCAGCCCCAGCATTTT,.,TRBJ1-5,.,TRBV18
CASSLGQGPPYEQYF,TGTGCCAGCAGCTTGGGGCAGGGGCCACCCTACGAGCAGTACTTC,.,TRBJ2-7,.,TRBV5-4
CASSQEVNQPQHF,TGTGCCAGCAGCCAGGAGGTAAATCAGCCCCAGCATTTT,.,TRBJ1-5,.,TRBV5-4
CASRGEGSYNSPLHF,TGTGCCAGCAGGGGGGAGGGTTCCTATAATTCACCCCTCCACTTT,.,TRBJ1-6,.,TRBV25-1
CASSYGTGALNTEAFF,TGTGCCAGCAGTTACGGGACAGGGGCCCTGAACACTGAAGCTTTCTTT,TRBD1,TRBJ1-1,.,TRBV6-6
CASSPPDRLNTEAFF,TGTGCCAGCAGTCCACCGGACAGATTGAACACTGAAGCTTTCTTT,.,TRBJ1-1,.,TRBV27
CASSVADRAWDTQYF,TGTGCCAGCAGCGTAGCTGACAGGGCGTGGGATACGCAGTATTTT,TRBD1,TRBJ2-3,few,TRBV9
CASSAGQGNQPQHF,TGTGCCAGCAGCGCAGGGCAAGGCAATCAGCCCCAGCATTTT,.,TRBJ1-5,.,TRBV5-5
CASSRMGATGNTIYF,TGTGCCAGCAGCCGTATGGGGGCCACTGGAAACACCATATATTTT,.,TRBJ1-3,.,TRBV7-2
CAIRNLAGVYNEQFF,TGTGCCATCAGGAACCTAGCGGGGGTATACAATGAGCAGTTCTTC,TRBD2,TRBJ2-1,.,TRBV10-3
CASSFDRGGSPLHF,TGCGCCAGCAGTTTCGACAGGGGCGGTTCACCCCTCCACTTT,TRBD1,TRBJ1-6,.,TRBV5-1
CASTLGDTDTQYF,TGTGCCAGCACCCTAGGTGATACAGATACGCAGTATTTT,.,TRBJ2-3,.,TRBV7-9
CASSQGQTNTEAFF,TGCGCCAGCAGTCAGGGACAGACGAACACTGAAGCTTTCTTT,TRBD1,TRBJ1-1,.,TRBV5-1
CASSLFRGSGGLYNEQFF,TGTGCCAGCAGCTTATTTAGGGGTAGCGGGGGGCTCTACAATGAGCAGTTCTTC,TRBD2,TRBJ2-1,.,TRBV7-9
CASSQGGTGNTIYF,TGCGCCAGCAGCCAAGGCGGTACTGGAAACACCATATATTTT,.,TRBJ1-3,.,TRBV4-1
CAWKEGSPNTIYF,TGTGCCTGGAAGGAGGGTAGTCCGAACACCATATATTTT,.,TRBJ1-3,.,TRBV30
CASSLGQGYGYTF,TGTGCCAGCAGCTTAGGACAGGGTTATGGCTACACCTTC,TRBD1,TRBJ1-2,.,TRBV7-9
CASSPGGRGSTDTQYF,TGTGCCAGCAGCCCCGGGGGGCGGGGTAGCACAGATACGCAGTATTTT,.,TRBJ2-3,.,TRBV7-2
CAAIAPAGYGYTF,TGTGCCGCCATCGCTCCTGCCGGTTATGGCTACACCTTC,.,TRBJ1-2,.,TRBV6-5
CASTAVSYTF,TGTGCCAGCACCGCAGTGAGCTACACCTTC,.,TRBJ1-2,.,TRBV27
CASSLTGQFSEEQYF,TGTGCCAGCAGCTTGACCGGACAGTTCTCCGAGGAGCAGTACTTC,.,TRBJ2-7,.,TRBV5-6
CASSVGTTNTGELFF,TGTGCCAGCAGTGTAGGGACAACGAACACCGGGGAGCTGTTTTTT,.,TRBJ2-2,once,TRBV6-5
CSAWTSGAQYF,TGCAGTGCTTGGACTAGCGGGGCCCAGTACTTC,TRBD2,TRBJ2-5,.,TRBV20-1
CASLSGSTAKNIQYF,TGTGCCAGCCTGTCCGGGAGCACGGCCAAAAACATTCAGTACTTC,.,TRBJ2-4,.,TRBV6-1
CASSVDRDHYGYTF,TGTGCCAGTAGTGTTGACAGGGACCACTATGGCTACACCTTC,TRBD1,TRBJ1-2,few,TRBV19
CAISDRLAGDEQFF,TGTGCCATCAGTGATAGGTTAGCGGGCGATGAGCAGTTCTTC,TRBD2,TRBJ2-1,.,TRBV10-3
CASSDTSGGPPESLHF,TGCGCCAGCAGCGATACTAGCGGGGGCCCTCCTGAATCCCTCCACTTT,.,TRBJ1-6,once,TRBV5-1
CASSTGISNQPQHF,TGTGCCAGCTCAACAGGGATAAGCAATCAGCCCCAGCATTTT,.,TRBJ1-5,.,TRBV18
CASSLGGSDSGNTIYF,TGCGCCAGCAGCTTGGGCGGGTCCGATTCTGGAAACACCATATATTTT,.,TRBJ1-3,.,TRBV5-1
CASSPTGAWNTEAFF,TGCGCCAGCAGCCCTACAGGGGCCTGGAACACTGAAGCTTTCTTT,TRBD1,TRBJ1-1,once,TRBV5-1
CASSYSSSYNSPLHF,TGTGCCAGCAGTTACTCTAGCTCCTATAATTCACCCCTCCACTTT,.,TRBJ1-6,.,TRBV6-5
CASSKGAGAPSPLHF,TGTGCCAGCAGCAAAGGGGCAGGGGCGCCTTCACCCCTCCACTTT,.,TRBJ1-6,.,TRBV9
CASSVGWMNTEAFF,TGTGCCAGCAGCGTCGGGTGGATGAACACTGAAGCTTTCTTT,.,TRBJ1-1,.,TRBV7-2
CASSPVSQETQYF,TGTGCCAGCTCACCAGTGAGTCAAGAGACCCAGTACTTC,.,TRBJ2-5,.,TRBV18
CASTMGDIGQPQHF,TGTGCCAGTACCATGGGGGACATAGGTCAGCCCCAGCATTTT,.,TRBJ1-5,.,TRBV19
CASSDPGKNYGYTF,TGTGCCAGCAGCGACCCGGGAAAGAACTATGGCTACACCTTC,.,TRBJ1-2,.,TRBV7-6
CASPQGAYGYTF,TGTGCCAGTCCTCAGGGTGCCTATGGCTACACCTTC,.,TRBJ1-2,.,TRBV7-2
CASSEGKGMRNTEAFF,TGTGCCAGCAGTGAGGGTAAGGGGATGAGGAACACTGAAGCTTTCTTT,.,TRBJ1-1,.,TRBV25-1
CASSLTENTEAFF,TGTGCCAGCAGTCTGACAGAGAACACTGAAGCTTTCTTT,.,TRBJ1-1,few,TRBV6-5
CASSLDGGALNQPQHF,TGTGCCAGCAGCTTAGATGGGGGGGCGCTCAATCAGCCCCAGCATTTT,.,TRBJ1-5,.,TRBV7-2
CASNLAGETQYF,TGTGCCAGCAACTTAGCGGGGGAGACCCAGTACTTC,TRBD2,TRBJ2-5,.,TRBV2
CASSSNDRDREHF,TGTGCCAGCAGCTCTAACGACCGGGACAGGGAGCACTTC,.,TRBJ2-7,.,TRBV12-1
CATSRMAGVGEKLFF,TGTGCCACCAGCAGAATGGCAGGGGTGGGGGAAAAACTGTTTTTT,.,TRBJ1-4,.,TRBV15
CASSIPAGQAPREQFF,TGTGCCAGTAGTATCCCGGCGGGACAGGCCCCCAGAGAGCAGTTCTTC,TRBD1,TRBJ2-1,.,TRBV19
CASSPSGGTDTQYF,TGTGCTAGCAGCCCTAGCGGGGGCACAGATACGCAGTATTTT,TRBD2,TRBJ2-3,once,TRBV7-7
CASSDFRRGNEQFF,TGTGCCAGCAGTGACTTCCGACGGGGCAATGAGCAGTTCTTC,.,TRBJ2-1,few,TRBV25-1
CAWSKPQGANYGYTF,TGTGCCTGGAGTAAACCACAGGGGGCTAACTATGGCTACACCTTC,TRBD1,TRBJ1-2,.,TRBV30
CAWSHSGQPFNYGYTF,TGTGCCTGGAGTCACTCGGGACAGCCTTTTAACTATGGCTACACCTTC,TRBD1,TRBJ1-2,.,TRBV30
CASRASGEGETQYF,TGCGCCAGCAGAGCTAGCGGGGAGGGAGAGACCCAGTACTTC,TRBD2,TRBJ2-5,.,TRBV5-1
CASSEGGTLVEKLFF,TGTGCCAGCAGTGAAGGAGGTACCCTTGTTGAAAAACTGTTTTTT,.,TRBJ1-4,.,TRBV6-1
CASSDRTPGSYNEQFF,TGCGCCAGCAGTGACCGTACACCTGGCTCCTACAATGAGCAGTTCTTC,.,TRBJ2-1,.,TRBV10-1
CARSNSRTLSRGAEAFF,TGCGCCAGAAGTAATTCCCGGACCCTTTCGCGGGGGGCTGAAGCTTTCTTT,.,TRBJ1-1,few,TRBV10-1